This T cell receptor beta chain was captured by sequencing in a study of identical twins. In TCRdb, the 5' RACE reads were re-called with MiXCR into one record per CDR3 protein. This sample yields hundreds of thousands of distinct CDR3 sequences, of which roughly 7.1% are seen a single time; about 1.5% belongs to the top ten. Regarding the study as a whole: High-abundance cord blood beta clonotypes had fewer insertions; memory repertoires showed none.

This clonotype was seen more than once but under ten times. Its antigen remains unknown. The V and J ends lost 4 bases and 5 bases, in that order; junction bases with no gene match: 6. Germline V gene data show CDR1 as SGHTA and CDR2 as FQGTGA. The CDR3 has 17 amino acids. The same specimen was also included in a second study, on yellow fever vaccine responses in identical twins.

The clonotype originates from a woman aged 18-35 years in good health. Sequencing input: PBMCs. The J gene is TRBJ2-1, the V gene TRBV7-3; TRBD2 matches at 15 bases. The CDR3 spells CASSSGLAGGPDNEQFF. In DNA form, the CDR3 reads TGTGCCAGCAGCTCGGGACTAGCGGGGGGTCCTGACAATGAGCAGTTCTTC. The complete variable domain, with remaining parts taken from reference TRBV7-3 and TRBJ2-1, reads GAGVSQTPSNKVTEKGKYVELRCDPISGHTALYWYRQSLGQGPEFLIYFQGTGAADDSGLPNDRFFAVRPEGSVSTLKIQRTERGDSAVYLCASSSGLAGGPDNEQFFGPGTRLTVL.